This entry features one TCR beta chain sequence. This receptor's antigen is unknown. Base qualities are not recorded, but no much larger clone differs from it by a single base. Participants in the prospective study were enrolled through a virtual design, were aged about 18 to 90 years, and lived in about 25 United States geographic areas. In the prospective study, participants were assigned to cohorts based on the clinical history participants reported in a screening survey and a study questionnaire. Recovered participants in ImmuneRACE Cohort 3 were defined by two consecutive negative NP/OP PCR tests, clearance by a healthcare professional, or resolution of symptoms. In the prospective study, whole blood, serum and a nasopharyngeal or oropharyngeal swab were collected from each participant by mobile phlebotomists. Additional blood draws and questionnaires over an approximately two-month period could optionally be provided by prospective study participants. Before DNA extraction, blood samples from the prospective study were shipped at room temperature or frozen.

From V the trimming removes 2 bases and from J it removes 10 bases, while the gene matches leave 10 bases of the junction unaccounted for. Looking up the germline V gene yields CDR1 MNHEY and CDR2 SVGEGT. The CDR3 spans 14 residues, from the cysteine through the phenylalanine. Solely the CDR3 DNA is kept, with 42 bases framed from the first base. The record originates from a study of blood T cell repertoires in COVID-19 (dated by TCRdb to the early 2020s). Some background on the complete study: The collaborator samples originated in the United States, Italy and Spain and spanned the acute and convalescent phases of COVID-19. The material from the prospective study consisted of cDNA or gDNA derived from T cells, B-cell-depleted T cells, or PBMCs. The dataset comprised deeply sampled blood TCRbeta repertoires from subjects exposed to, actively infected with, or recovered from COVID-19. The repertoires were made available in a free public database intended to serve as a resource for research on the immune response to SARS-CoV-2. Where available, HLA class I and class II types were obtained from metadata supplied by the sample provider rather than from assay-based typing. The sample metadata nearly always contained a de-identified subject ID, COVID-19 status, age in years and sex. The samples were drawn from two sources: the first 160 participants of the ongoing ImmuneRACE study, and 1,200 or so subjects contributed by 6 global collaborators.

General findings and caveats noted by the study authors: The amount of clinical and demographic metadata varied by source and participant and was provided uncurated.

TCRbeta CDR3 regions were amplified from genomic DNA using the immunoSEQ Assay, a bias-controlled multiplex PCR. Under the source paper's analysis protocol: Within the assay, amplification of reference gene primers was used to estimate how many nucleated cells each sample contained. To quantify the absolute abundance of each unique TCRbeta CDR3 rearrangement, sequence reads were collapsed and filtered. For each sample, productive Simpson clonality was calculated by taking the square root of Simpson's diversity index across productive rearrangements. The clones in this table, taken by TCRdb from immuneACCESS, are in-frame only. Not every clone is retained; where verified, under half of the shortfall comes from an unresolved V gene, and the cause of the rest is unknown. V, J and clone size are those of that table, while D and trimming were read from the DNA. This sample lists 250,000 to 350,000 clones; approximately 92% were detected once. The ten most abundant clones make up about 18% of the sample.

The sequence came from a woman between 25 and 40 years old who had recovered from COVID-19. The chain is encoded by TRBV6-2 or TRBV6-3 joined to TRBJ2-7, with 8 bases matching TRBD2. Material for sequencing was PBMCs or T cells enriched from blood (not recorded which). The CDR3 protein sequence reads: CASSYGTISGDQYF. In nucleotides, the sequence is TGTGCCAGCAGTTACGGTACTATTAGCGGGGATCAGTACTTC.